These 28 T cell receptor beta chains share one sample of origin, sequenced in a study of graft-versus-host responses after intestinal transplantation. The table came from immunoSEQ multiplex PCR; TCRdb's copy has only in-frame clones and leaves some out. The repertoire holds tens of thousands of clones, approximately 94% seen once, with about 0.4% in the top ten. Their antigen targets remain unknown. Sequences were derived from unstimulated CD4+ T cells sorted from spleen or lymph node cells, sampled before transplant. The source is a human donor who was the organ donor for an intestinal transplant.

This sequence joins TRBV5-1 and TRBJ1-1; no firm D call. Germline lookup yields CDR1 SGHRS and CDR2 YFSETQ. The V end was cut by 0 bases, the J end by 0 bases, with 6 bases between. The length of the CDR3 is 14 residues. This CDR3 reads CASSLGLLNTEAFF. CDR3 bases: TGCGCCAGCAGCTTGGGCCTACTGAACACTGAAGCTTTCTTT.

The chain links TRBV11-2 to TRBJ1-6; 7 bases match TRBD1. The CDR3 loop spans 14 amino acids. Germline values: CDR1 SGHAT, CDR2 FQNNGV. V gave up 4 bases and J gave up 8 bases; unmatched junction bases: 5. The CDR3 DNA is TGTGCCAGCAGCTCTCGGGACAGCTATTCACCCCTCCACTTT. It encodes CASSSRDSYSPLHF.

This clone was counted a few times. Distinct nucleotide sequences in the sample also encode this CDR3. J is TRBJ2-3 and V is TRBV7-2, with 7 bases matching TRBD2. The CDR3 is 14 residues long. Germline assignment: CDR1 SGHTA and CDR2 FQGNSA. Trimming cost V 0 bases and J 3 bases; bases outside gene matches: 0. The CDR3 coding sequence is TGTGCCAGCAGCTTAGCGGGGGGGACAGATACGCAGTATTTT. This translates into CASSLAGGTDTQYF.

The chain links TRBV19 to TRBJ2-3; D is undetermined. Per germline, CDR1 LNHDA and CDR2 SQIVND (reference sequence). V was clipped by 4 bases and J by 2 bases, with 13 bases between them. This CDR3 has 15 amino acids. CDR3 DNA sequence: TGTGCCAGTAGTAGGGCAGGAGCTACCACAGATACGCAGTATTTT. Its protein is CASSRAGATTDTQYF.

The chain is built from TRBV27 and TRBJ2-3; D is tentatively TRBD1 or TRBD2 (6 bases each). Germline V gives CDR1 MNHEY, CDR2 SMNVEV (reference sequence). The V end lost 3 bases, the J end lost 0 bases, and 13 bases lay between the germline ends. The CDR3 runs 16 residues. CDR3 sequence reads: CASSFSGGFSTDTQYF. For the CDR3, the DNA is TGTGCCAGCAGTTTCTCCGGGGGCTTTAGCACAGATACGCAGTATTTT.

The J gene is TRBJ2-1, the V gene TRBV27; 11 bases agree with TRBD2. The CDR3 runs 17 residues. After removal of 6 bases from V and 4 bases from J, the junction contained 11 bases not matched to a gene. From germline, CDR1 is MNHEY and CDR2 SMNVEV (reference sequence). Here the CDR3 reads CASRVEHRLAGYNEQFF. As DNA, the CDR3 is TGTGCCAGCAGGGTTGAGCATAGACTAGCGGGGTACAATGAGCAGTTCTTC.

The chain has TRBV14 and TRBJ2-1, with 7 bases identical to TRBD2. J lost 7 bases, V lost 3 bases, and 3 bases had no gene match. CDR1 is SGHDN, CDR2 FVKESK, per germline. The CDR3 is 13 amino acids. The CDR3 DNA reads as TGTGCCAGCAGCCACGTGCGGGGGAATGAGCAGTTCTTC. The encoded protein is CASSHVRGNEQFF.

The V call is TRBV7-2, the J call TRBJ2-5; 9 bases match TRBD2. After removal of 5 bases from V and 1 base from J, the junction contained 5 bases not matched to a gene. The V gene's germline CDR1 is SGHTA and CDR2 FQGNSA. This CDR3 has 15 residues. The CDR3 loop reads CASSHPSGAQETQYF. The CDR3 bases are TGTGCCAGCAGCCACCCTAGCGGGGCCCAAGAGACCCAGTACTTC.

This chain connects TRBV7-2 to TRBJ1-2; D unresolved. The CDR3 covers 13 residues. Germline CDR1 and CDR2: SGHTA and FQGNSA. Trimming removed 1 base at V and 7 bases at J, with 10 bases between. Here the CDR3 reads CASSLDGLGGYTF. The DNA of the CDR3 is TGTGCCAGCAGCTTAGATGGGTTAGGTGGCTACACCTTC.

The chain carries TRBV9 and TRBJ1-1, with D possibly being TRBD1 (6 bases). Germline V gives CDR1 SGDLS, CDR2 YYNGEE. CDR3 length: 16 residues. V was shortened by 4 bases and J by 0 bases, with 16 bases between the two germline ends. The CDR3, as DNA: TGTGCCAGCAGCCCCCGGGCAGGGACATTGAACACTGAAGCTTTCTTT. Protein sequence: CASSPRAGTLNTEAFF.

This clone was found once. This chain uses TRBV25-1 with TRBJ1-2; possible D gene TRBD1, 5 bases. V lost 2 bases, J lost 7 bases, and 5 bases lay in between. This CDR3 has 11 residues. Germline CDR1 and CDR2: MGHDK and SYGVNS. The CDR3 region has the DNA TGTGCCAGCAGTGAAGGGGCTGGCTACACCTTC. Translated: CASSEGAGYTF.

This chain links TRBV9 with TRBJ1-2; D unresolved. The V gene lost 3 bases and the J gene lost 2 bases, with 2 bases spanning the gap. CDR1 is SGDLS, CDR2 YYNGEE, per germline. This CDR3 is 11 amino acids long. CDR3 nucleotide sequence: TGTGCCAGCAGCGACAACTATGGCTACACCTTC. Residues: CASSDNYGYTF.

The V gene is TRBV7-6, the J gene TRBJ2-5, with D perhaps given as TRBD1 or TRBD2 (5 bases each). CDR1 and CDR2 from the germline V gene are SGHVS and FNYEAQ. The V and J ends lost 5 bases and 1 base respectively, with 11 bases between them. The CDR3 totals 14 residues. Here the CDR3 DNA reads TGTGCCAGCAGCCCCCCGGGGCCCCAAGAGACCCAGTACTTC. It encodes CASSPPGPQETQYF.

The chain employs TRBV12-5 and TRBJ1-6; 9 bases are a match to TRBD1. J gave up 10 bases and V 0 bases, and 13 bases lay outside the gene matches. Germline V gene data show CDR1 as LGHNT and CDR2 as FRNRAP. The CDR3 loop spans 18 amino acids. This chain's CDR3 is CASGLVRVRGTGNSPLHF. The CDR3 coding sequence is TGTGCTAGTGGTTTGGTACGAGTTAGGGGGACAGGGAACTCACCCCTCCACTTT.

V and J are TRBV29-1 and TRBJ1-1, with D hard to call. The CDR3 has 12 amino acids. CDR1 is SQVTM, CDR2 ANQGSEA, per germline. V lost 4 bases and J 0 bases, leaving 6 bases between the germline ends. In DNA form, the CDR3 reads TGCAGCGTTGGTACATTGAACACTGAAGCTTTCTTT. Protein sequence: CSVGTLNTEAFF.

The gene calls are TRBV30 and TRBJ2-7; D ambiguous. V was trimmed by 0 bases and J by 5 bases, leaving 14 bases between them. Germline CDR1 GTSNPN, CDR2 SVGIG (reference sequence). The CDR3 is 14 residues long. CDR3 DNA sequence: TGTGCCTGGAGTGTAGATCGGAAAAGGAACGAGCAGTACTTC. Its protein is CAWSVDRKRNEQYF.

This sequence joins TRBV5-1 and TRBJ1-2, with 7 bases lining up with TRBD1. Trimming cost V 0 bases and J 2 bases; bases outside gene matches: 1. The germline V gene has CDR1 SGHRS and CDR2 YFSETQ. This CDR3 comprises 14 residues. CDR3 in amino acids: CASSLGQGNYGYTF. The CDR3 DNA sequence: TGCGCCAGCAGCTTGGGACAGGGAAACTATGGCTACACCTTC.

V gene TRBV5-1 combines with J gene TRBJ1-3; D not resolved. The germline CDR1 and CDR2 sequences are SGHRS and YFSETQ. Trimming pared 2 bases from V and 0 bases from J, leaving 12 bases between. The CDR3 is made up of 16 amino acids. CDR3 coding DNA: TGCGCCAGCAGCTTACAGTCAAGGAGCTCTGGAAACACCATATATTTT. Amino acids: CASSLQSRSSGNTIYF.

The V call is TRBV19, the J call TRBJ2-3; 8 positions agree with TRBD2. The CDR3 contains 15 residues. With 3 bases clipped from V and 2 bases from J, the junction kept 4 bases outside the gene matches. Germline V gene lookup returns CDR1 LNHDA and CDR2 SQIVND (reference sequence). The CDR3 region has the DNA TGTGCCAGTAGTATTCCAGCGGGGGACACAGATACGCAGTATTTT. Its protein product is CASSIPAGDTDTQYF.

The V call is TRBV5-4, the J call TRBJ2-1; D gene uncertain. The CDR3 is 17 amino acids. The V gene lost 4 bases and the J gene lost 5 bases, with 22 bases spanning the gap. Per germline, CDR1 SGHNT and CDR2 YYREEE (reference sequence). Here the CDR3 DNA reads TGTGCCAGCAGCCCACGCTCGTTCCCAACCCCTCACAATGAGCAGTTCTTC. Protein sequence: CASSPRSFPTPHNEQFF. The whole variable domain, remainder taken from reference TRBV5-4 and TRBJ2-1, is ETGVTQSPTHLIKTRGQQVTLRCSSQSGHNTVSWYQQALGQGPQFIFQYYREEENGRGNFPPRFSGLQFPNYSSELNVNALELDDSALYLCASSPRSFPTPHNEQFFGPGTRLTVL.

This clone is a singleton in its sample. The chain has TRBV18 and TRBJ2-3, with 7 bases lining up with TRBD1. The germline V gene encodes CDR1 KGHSH and CDR2 LQKENI. V lost 5 bases and J lost 2; bases outside the gene matches: 7. The CDR3 loop spans 15 amino acids. Here the CDR3 DNA reads TGTGCCAGCTCATCACTAGGGACAGACACAGATACGCAGTATTTT. Encoded protein: CASSSLGTDTDTQYF.

The chain uses TRBV10-3 and TRBJ2-1; the D call may be TRBD1 or TRBD2 (5 bases each). The CDR3 is made up of 16 amino acids. The ends were cut back, 2 bases at V and 9 bases at J, with 20 bases in the middle. Germline loops: CDR1 ENHRY, CDR2 SYGVKD. This CDR3 reads CAISENGAATGGEQFF. The CDR3 nucleotides are TGTGCCATCAGTGAGAACGGGGCTGCGACGGGTGGTGAGCAGTTCTTC.

The rearrangement joins TRBV7-3 to TRBJ2-1, with 7 bases lining up with TRBD1. This CDR3 spans 15 amino acids. Germline CDR1 SGHTA, CDR2 FQGTGA. The junction had 9 bases not matched to a gene; V was cut back by 2 bases and J by 8 bases. CDR3: CASSLEGASGHEQFF. The DNA for the CDR3 is TGTGCCAGCAGCTTAGAGGGGGCCAGTGGCCATGAGCAGTTCTTC.

The chain employs TRBV9 and TRBJ1-3, with 7 bases lining up with TRBD1. V shed 3 bases and J 4 bases; nucleotides not matched to a gene: 16. The germline V gene encodes CDR1 SGDLS and CDR2 YYNGEE. The CDR3 covers 18 residues. CDR3 loop: CASSADRRLGGPGNTIYF. CDR3 nucleotide sequence: TGTGCCAGCAGCGCGGACAGGCGCCTTGGCGGACCCGGAAACACCATATATTTT.

The gene calls are TRBV19 and TRBJ1-4; D gene uncertain. CDR3 size: 14 residues. Trimming shortened V by 4 bases and J by 0 bases, and 6 bases separated the two germline ends. Germline V gives CDR1 LNHDA, CDR2 SQIVND (reference sequence). The CDR3, as DNA: TGTGCCAGTAGTAGGACGGCAACTAATGAAAAACTGTTTTTT. It is translated as CASSRTATNEKLFF.

V and J are TRBV5-1 and TRBJ1-1, with TRBD1 matching 10 bases. V lost 4 bases, J lost 1 base, and 4 bases stayed unmatched. Germline CDR1 SGHRS, CDR2 YFSETQ. This CDR3 is 15 amino acids long. The CDR3 DNA follows: TGCGCCAGCAGCGACCGACAGGGGGCGAACACTGAAGCTTTCTTT. It encodes CASSDRQGANTEAFF.

This chain uses TRBV6-5 with TRBJ2-2; D is unclear. CDR1 and CDR2 (germline): MNHEY, SVGAGI. This CDR3 is built from 13 residues. Trimming left V 5 bases short and J 2 bases short, with 6 bases between. The DNA for the CDR3 is TGTGCCAGCAGTCCCTATAACACCGGGGAGCTGTTTTTT. Residues: CASSPYNTGELFF.

The chain couples TRBV12-5 to TRBJ1-1, with D possibly being TRBD1 (6 bases). Germline CDR1 reads LGHNT; CDR2 reads FRNRAP. V lost 6 bases, J lost 8 bases, and 19 bases lay in between. The CDR3 is 14 amino acids. CDR3 loop: CASGTGTPIEEAFF. CDR3 DNA: TGTGCTAGTGGAACGGGGACACCCATCGAAGAAGCTTTCTTT. Variable domain in full (rest from reference TRBV12-5 and TRBJ1-1): DARVTQTPRHKVTEMGQEVTMRCQPILGHNTVFWYRQTMMQGLELLAYFRNRAPLDDSGMPKDRFSAEMPDATLATLKIQPSEPRDSAVYFCASGTGTPIEEAFFGQGTRLTVV.